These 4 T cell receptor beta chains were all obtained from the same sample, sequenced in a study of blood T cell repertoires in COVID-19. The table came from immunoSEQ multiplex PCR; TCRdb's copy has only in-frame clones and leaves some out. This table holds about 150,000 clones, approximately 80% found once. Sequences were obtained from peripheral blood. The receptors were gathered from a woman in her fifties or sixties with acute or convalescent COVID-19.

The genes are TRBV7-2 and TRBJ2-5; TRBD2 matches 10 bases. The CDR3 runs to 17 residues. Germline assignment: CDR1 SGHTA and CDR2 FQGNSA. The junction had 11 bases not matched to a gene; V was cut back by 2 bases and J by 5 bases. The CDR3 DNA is TGTGCCAGCAGCTTAAAGCCCCAGCGGGGGGGCTGGGAGACCCAGTACTTC. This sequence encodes CASSLKPQRGGWETQYF. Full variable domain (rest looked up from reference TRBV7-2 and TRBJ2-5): GAGVSQSPSNKVTEKGKDVELRCDPISGHTALYWYRQSLGQGLEFLIYFQGNSAPDKSGLPSDRFSAERTGGSVSTLTIQRTQQEDSAVYLCASSLKPQRGGWETQYFGPGTRLLVL.

CDR3 sequence (DNA): TGCAGCGTTGAAGCCCGGGGGACGGATTTCAATGAAAAACTGTTTTTT. Amino acids: CSVEARGTDFNEKLFF. The V call is TRBV29-1, the J call TRBJ1-4; the D gene is possibly TRBD1 (5 bases). V was trimmed by 1 base and J by 5 bases, leaving 17 bases between them. Per germline, CDR1 SQVTM and CDR2 ANQGSEA. The CDR3 length is 16 residues.

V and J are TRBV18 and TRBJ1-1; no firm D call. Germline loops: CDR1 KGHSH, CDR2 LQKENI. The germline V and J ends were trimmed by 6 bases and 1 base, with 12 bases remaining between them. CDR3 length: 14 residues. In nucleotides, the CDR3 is TGTGCCAGCTCCCCCGCGGCACGGAACACTGAAGCTTTCTTT. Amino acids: CASSPAARNTEAFF.

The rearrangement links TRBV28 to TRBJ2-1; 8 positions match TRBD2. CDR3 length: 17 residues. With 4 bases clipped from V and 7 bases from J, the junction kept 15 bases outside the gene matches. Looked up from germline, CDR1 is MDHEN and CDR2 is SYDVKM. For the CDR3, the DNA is TGTGCCAGCAGTTCGCCCCTTGGCGGGGGGTGGCTTAATGAGCAGTTCTTC. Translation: CASSSPLGGGWLNEQFF.